This TCR beta chain was observed in a study of post-analysis software for immune sequencing data (dated by TCRdb to 2014 to 2015). Study-level background: The recorded disease courses included relapsing-remitting, secondary progressive and progressive-relapsing multiple sclerosis, and some patients had no subtype annotation. The patient repertoires were compared against approximately ten previously published healthy control repertoires obtained from donors aged about 6 to 27 years. A subset of samples was prepared in parallel using single-end sample barcoding, then pooled and co-amplified after Illumina adapter ligation. The research as a whole found: When samples were clustered directly using the F measure, samples prepared in the same batch co-clustered strongly, which prompted a batch-effect correction. Normalized Chao1 diversity was significantly lower in multiple sclerosis patients than controls, suggesting substantial peripheral T-cell clonal expansion. Patients showed significantly higher frequencies than controls for a few TRBV segments, among them TRBV5-6, TRBV5-1 and TRBV20-1. The control group was slightly older than the multiple sclerosis patient group.

Receptor libraries were prepared by PCR. TCRdb shows the sequencer as Illumina HiSeq 2500. Unique molecular identifiers were incorporated into TCR beta cDNA libraries to reduce PCR and sequencing biases. Every 1 to 10 million input T cells yielded approximately 500,000 cDNA molecules, meaning each molecule approximated one T cell. The patient libraries were prepared and sequenced using the same protocol as the earlier healthy control dataset. Within a given batch, samples were prepared together, multiplexed and sequenced on the same HiSeq lane. Concerning the study's data processing: MIGEC was used to process the raw barcoded reads, and molecular identifier groups with only a single read were discarded before consensus assembly and CDR3 extraction. VDJtools was used for post-analysis of the clonotype tables, and diversity was normalized by down-sampling every dataset to the size of the smallest sample. Repertoire overlap clustering matched CDR3 amino acid but not nucleotide sequences to correct batch-related cross-sample contamination. TCRdb redid the processing of the public reads, applying fastp at Q25 and MiXCR, and retained in-frame beta chains. Each record represents a unique CDR3 protein, reported with the most common genes and DNA among its rows. Here the V and J calls rest on TCRdb's processing, not on the authors' analysis. This sample has hundreds of thousands of distinct CDR3 sequences in its table, and 30% to 45% of those were observed once. The ten largest clones take up approximately 7.6% of the sample.

About this clonotype itself: The clone's antigen remains unknown. The junction departs from the called germline gene at one end, perhaps through a read error.

To demonstrate the VDJtools post-analysis software, the study profiled TCR beta repertoires from the peripheral blood of about a dozen young patients with multiple sclerosis. Multiple sclerosis patients were children and adolescents aged about 6 to 17 years. CDR1 and CDR2, looked up from the germline V gene, are SGHTA and FQGNSA. The CDR3 spans 14 residues, from the cysteine through the phenylalanine. Only the CDR3 part of the read is kept: 42 bases, read in frame from the first base. Recombination joined TRBV7-2 with TRBJ2-3; TRBD2 lines up with 13 middle nucleotides. The material sequenced was blood. This receptor was taken from a girl aged 2-15 years with multiple sclerosis. The DNA reads as follows: TGTGCCAACAGCGGGACTAGCGGGAAGGTTCCGCAGTATTTT. The translation is CANSGTSGKVPQYF.